These 11 T cell receptor beta chains came from one sample sequenced in a study of blood T cell repertoires in COVID-19 (dated by TCRdb to the early 2020s). Library method: the immunoSEQ multiplex PCR assay. TCRdb limited this immuneACCESS table to in-frame rearrangements with V and J called. A share of clones is missing; checked studies link under half to unresolved V genes, and the rest is unexplained. The sample profile shows fewer than 250,000 clones; around nine tenths of them were found once. Together, the top ten hold around 1.2% of the sample. The sample consisted of peripheral blood. The source is a man aged 30 to 39 with acute or convalescent COVID-19.

This sequence joins TRBV3-1 (or the pseudogene TRBV3-2) and TRBJ2-7; perhaps TRBD1 as D (6 bases). Trimming pared 4 bases from V and 0 bases from J, leaving 16 bases between. CDR3 size: 16 residues. Germline V gives CDR1 LGHDT, CDR2 YNNKEL (reference sequence). Written as DNA, the CDR3 is TGTGCCAGCAGCCGGTTAGGTGGGGGCCGCTCCTACGAGCAGTACTTC. Protein sequence: CASSRLGGGRSYEQYF.

The chain links TRBV5-4 to TRBJ2-5; 13 positions agree with TRBD2. Per germline, CDR1 SGHNT and CDR2 YYREEE (reference sequence). This CDR3 contains 14 residues. After removal of 9 bases from V and 2 bases from J, the junction contained 4 bases not matched to a gene. The CDR3 loop reads CATGLAGTQETQYF. The CDR3 coding sequence is TGTGCCACGGGACTAGCGGGAACGCAAGAGACCCAGTACTTC.

The chain uses TRBV5-1 and TRBJ1-4; D ambiguous. The CDR3 covers 14 residues. The germline CDR1 and CDR2 sequences are SGHRS and YFSETQ. The ends were cut back, 1 base at V and 8 bases at J, with 12 bases in the middle. CDR3 sequence reads: CASSLTVEGEKLFF. The CDR3, as DNA: TGCGCCAGCAGCTTGACAGTGGAGGGCGAAAAACTGTTTTTT.

This clone occurred once. The chain uses TRBV24-1 and TRBJ2-1; TRBD2 matches 14 bases. The ends lost 3 bases at V and 7 bases at J; junction bases unmatched: 4. The length of the CDR3 is 16 residues. CDR1 and CDR2 (germline): KGHDR, SFDVKD. The chain's CDR3 is CATSDPGLAGGNEQFF. CDR3 coding DNA: TGTGCCACCAGTGATCCAGGACTAGCGGGAGGAAATGAGCAGTTCTTC.

V usage is TRBV12-3 or TRBV12-4 and J usage is TRBJ1-2; D possibly corresponds to TRBD1 (6 bases). The ends were cut back, 9 bases at V and 6 bases at J, with 17 bases in the middle. There are 13 residues in the CDR3. The CDR3 region is CASRGLQGNGYTF. In DNA form, the CDR3 reads TGTGCCAGTCGCGGTTTACAGGGTAATGGCTACACCTTC.

This chain joins TRBV28 and TRBJ2-2; D ambiguous. From germline, CDR1 is MDHEN and CDR2 SYDVKM. Trimming removed 2 bases from V and 4 bases from J, with 5 bases in between. The CDR3 loop spans 13 amino acids. This CDR3 is CASSLSFTGELFF. The CDR3 bases are TGTGCCAGCAGTTTAAGCTTCACCGGGGAGCTGTTTTTT. Supplemented by reference TRBV28 and TRBJ2-2, the full variable domain reads DVKVTQSSRYLVKRTGEKVFLECVQDMDHENMFWYRQDPGLGLRLIYFSYDVKMKEKGDIPEGYSVSREKKERFSLILESASTNQTSMYLCASSLSFTGELFFGEGSRLTVL.

This chain joins TRBV27 and TRBJ2-7; possible D gene TRBD1, 6 bases. V was clipped by 8 bases and J by 1 base, with 18 bases between them. Per the germline V gene, CDR1 is MNHEY and CDR2 is SMNVEV (reference sequence). The CDR3 length is 15 residues. CDR3 DNA: TGTGCCAGCTCGACTCGAAGGACAGTATCCTACGAGCAGTACTTC. It encodes CASSTRRTVSYEQYF.

The chain combines TRBV27 with TRBJ2-3; the match to TRBD1 covers 9 bases. The CDR3 loop spans 18 amino acids. Germline loops: CDR1 MNHEY, CDR2 SMNVEV (reference sequence). V lost 2 bases and J lost 5; bases outside the gene matches: 14. CDR3 nucleotide sequence: TGTGCCAGCAGTTTAAGGGACAGGGCCCTACTATCAGGAGATACGCAGTATTTT. This codes for CASSLRDRALLSGDTQYF.

The chain carries TRBV5-1 and TRBJ2-7; 10 bases map to TRBD1. This CDR3 is built from 15 residues. V trimming: 2 bases; J trimming: 3 bases; junction bases outside the gene matches: 5. Germline V CDR1 and CDR2: SGHRS, YFSETQ. The CDR3 nucleotides read TGCGCCAGCAGCTTAGAGGACAGGGGGGGCTACGAGCAGTACTTC. Amino acids: CASSLEDRGGYEQYF.

In this sample, this clone turned up once. The J gene is TRBJ1-5, the V gene TRBV7-9; 12 bases fit TRBD1. Germline CDR1 SEHNR, CDR2 FQNEAQ (reference sequence). Trimming removed 5 bases from V and 1 base from J; junction bases left unmatched: 12. The CDR3 is made up of 19 amino acids. The DNA of the CDR3 is TGTGCCAGCAGCCCCATTGTGGGGACAGGGGGCTCGAGCAATCAGCCCCAGCATTTT. Its translation is CASSPIVGTGGSSNQPQHF.

The rearrangement joins TRBV6-2 or TRBV6-3 to TRBJ2-3; a possible D gene is TRBD1 (6 bases). Germline CDR1 and CDR2: MNHEY and SVGEGT. Trimming cost V 4 bases and J 2 bases, with 10 bases left between them. This CDR3 has 14 amino acids. CDR3 nucleotides: TGTGCCAGCAGTTCTGGGGGCTCCACAGATACGCAGTATTTT. This gives the protein CASSSGGSTDTQYF.